One sample yielded the 20 T cell receptor beta chains listed below, sequenced in a study of blood T cell repertoires in COVID-19. The method was immunoSEQ multiplex PCR; TCRdb's version includes in-frame clones alone and lacks a portion of them. The sample consists of roughly 70,000 clones, 70% to 90% of them appearing once. Sequences were obtained from peripheral blood. The origin of the receptors is a man between 65 and 80 years old with acute or convalescent COVID-19.

CDR3 in amino acids: CASSQGRGVGETQYF. The CDR3 DNA sequence: TGCGCCAGCAGCCAAGGGCGGGGGGTCGGAGAGACCCAGTACTTC. The chain uses TRBV4-3 and TRBJ2-5, with 8 bases fitting TRBD2. The CDR3 is 15 amino acids. The germline gives CDR1 LGHNA, CDR2 YSLEER. V lost 1 base and J lost 4; bases outside the gene matches: 5.

The chain carries TRBV28 and TRBJ2-7, with TRBD2 matching 7 bases. Germline CDR1 is MDHEN and CDR2 is SYDVKM. The CDR3 length is 20 residues. With V trimmed by 6 bases and J by 7 bases, 30 bases remained unmatched. CDR3 in DNA: TGTGCCAGCAGCCCCTTTGGGGCTGGGTTAGCCGGGGGGTATCCGGCGGAGCAGTACTTC. This codes for CASSPFGAGLAGGYPAEQYF.

The genes are TRBV5-6 and TRBJ2-6; possible D gene TRBD2, 5 bases. Trimming left V 7 bases short and J 3 bases short, with 14 bases between. Germline V gene data show CDR1 as SGHDT and CDR2 as YYEEEE. The length of the CDR3 is 15 residues. The CDR3 region has the DNA TGTGCCAGCCAAGATCGGGGTGGTGGGGCCAACGTCCTGACTTTC. Protein product: CASQDRGGGANVLTF.

V and J are TRBV5-1 and TRBJ2-1, with 14 bases lining up with TRBD2. V shed 1 base and J 8 bases; nucleotides not matched to a gene: 5. CDR3 length: 16 amino acids. Germline-derived CDR1 and CDR2 are SGHRS and YFSETQ. The CDR3 protein is CASSLTGTSGGDEQFF. The DNA for the CDR3 is TGCGCCAGCAGCTTGACTGGGACTAGCGGGGGTGATGAGCAGTTCTTC.

This chain connects TRBV24-1 to TRBJ2-1; 9 bases agree with TRBD2. The length of the CDR3 is 16 residues. The trim removed 4 bases at V and 3 bases at J, leaving 6 bases unmatched. From germline, CDR1 is KGHDR and CDR2 SFDVKD. Here the CDR3 reads CATSDPLAGIYNEQFF. The CDR3, as DNA: TGTGCCACCAGTGACCCTCTAGCGGGAATCTACAATGAGCAGTTCTTC.

This rearrangement joins TRBV6-5 to TRBJ2-5; 8 nucleotides match TRBD2. V trimming: 7 bases; J trimming: 4 bases; junction bases outside the gene matches: 11. Germline-derived CDR1 and CDR2 are MNHEY and SVGAGI. The CDR3 has 15 residues. The CDR3 protein is CASTPVGGGVETQYF. The CDR3 nucleotides are TGTGCCAGCACCCCAGTCGGGGGGGGCGTAGAGACCCAGTACTTC.

The chain links TRBV6-5 to TRBJ2-5; 10 bases match TRBD1. CDR1 is MNHEY and CDR2 is SVGAGI in the germline V gene. The CDR3 has 15 residues. Trimming at V came to 2 bases and at J to 5 bases, leaving 5 bases not matched to a gene. This chain's CDR3 is CASSYGGDRGETQYF. The CDR3 coding sequence is TGTGCCAGCAGTTACGGCGGGGACAGGGGCGAGACCCAGTACTTC.

This clone appeared once. This chain uses TRBV27 with TRBJ1-4; 7 bases map to TRBD1. The V segment lost 6 bases and the J segment 11 bases; nucleotides outside the gene matches: 9. Germline CDR1 and CDR2: MNHEY and SMNVEV (reference sequence). There are 13 residues in the CDR3. The CDR3 bases are TGTGCCAGCAGCCTACGAGACAGGGAGAAACTGTTTTTT. It codes for CASSLRDREKLFF.

The chain carries TRBV6-2 or TRBV6-3 and TRBJ1-2; 12 bases agree with TRBD1. This CDR3 region has 17 residues. Germline V gene sequence: CDR1 MNHEY, CDR2 SVGEGT. V shed 2 bases, J shed 7 bases, and the junction held 11 bases outside the gene matches. The chain's CDR3 is CASSYLLPGQGARGYTF. The DNA of the CDR3 is TGTGCCAGCAGTTACCTCCTACCGGGACAGGGGGCGCGTGGCTACACCTTC.

The rearrangement joins TRBV27 to TRBJ1-3, with TRBD1 as a possible D gene (6 bases). Germline V gives CDR1 MNHEY, CDR2 SMNVEV (reference sequence). Deletions cut 6 bases from V and 4 bases from J, with 13 bases between. The CDR3 has 14 amino acids. The CDR3 here is CASSPGTRGNTIYF. In DNA, the CDR3 is TGTGCCAGCAGCCCCGGGACACGAGGAAACACCATATATTTT.

The V call is TRBV6-5, the J call TRBJ1-6; 7 positions agree with TRBD1. The junction had 11 bases not matched to a gene; V was cut back by 6 bases and J by 9 bases. The germline CDR1 and CDR2 sequences are MNHEY and SVGAGI. This CDR3 spans 15 amino acids. CDR3 sequence: CASRTRVQGRSPLHF. CDR3 DNA sequence: TGTGCCAGCAGAACCCGGGTACAGGGGCGTTCACCCCTCCACTTT.

This chain connects TRBV7-2 to TRBJ1-6; D unclear. Deletions cut 3 bases from V and 6 bases from J, with 3 bases between. CDR1 and CDR2 (germline): SGHTA, FQGNSA. This CDR3 has 12 residues. CDR3 protein: CASSFSNSPLHF. The DNA for the CDR3 is TGTGCCAGCAGCTTTAGTAATTCACCCCTCCACTTT.

This clone was counted once. J is TRBJ2-5 and V is TRBV7-2, with 7 bases matching TRBD2. With 5 bases clipped from V and 4 bases from J, the junction kept 13 bases outside the gene matches. CDR1 is SGHTA and CDR2 is FQGNSA in the germline V gene. The CDR3 is 16 residues long. CDR3 amino acids: CASSPPGLAARETQYF. CDR3 DNA: TGTGCCAGCAGCCCCCCGGGGCTAGCGGCCCGAGAGACCCAGTACTTC. The complete variable domain, with remaining parts taken from reference TRBV7-2 and TRBJ2-5, reads GAGVSQSPSNKVTEKGKDVELRCDPISGHTALYWYRQSLGQGLEFLIYFQGNSAPDKSGLPSDRFSAERTGGSVSTLTIQRTQQEDSAVYLCASSPPGLAARETQYFGPGTRLLVL.

The rearrangement joins TRBV10-2 to TRBJ1-5; 7 bases match TRBD1. With V trimmed by 3 bases and J by 7 bases, 9 bases remained unmatched. Germline values: CDR1 WSHSY, CDR2 SAAADI. This CDR3 region has 15 residues. The CDR3, as DNA: TGCGCCAGCAGTGATCAGGGGGGCTTGGGACAGCCCCAGCATTTT. Translating it yields CASSDQGGLGQPQHF.

The chain joins TRBV5-1 to TRBJ2-7, with 8 bases lining up with TRBD1. CDR1 and CDR2 (germline): SGHRS, YFSETQ. There are 14 residues in the CDR3. V shed 0 bases, J shed 3 bases, and the junction held 2 bases outside the gene matches. CDR3 nucleotides: TGCGCCAGCAGCTTGGGGGGGACAGGCTACGAGCAGTACTTC. It is translated as CASSLGGTGYEQYF.

This rearrangement joins TRBV6-2 or TRBV6-3 to TRBJ1-2; D is ambiguous. With 2 bases removed from V and 7 bases from J, the gap between germline ends came to 17 bases. The CDR3 is 15 residues long. Per germline, CDR1 MNHEY and CDR2 SVGEGT. DNA for the CDR3: TGTGCCAGCAGTTACCCCCGGGGTCAACTGCGTGGCTACACCTTC. Its translation: CASSYPRGQLRGYTF.

This clone has just one count. CDR3 residues: CASSLGRGQGATSYNSPLHF. The CDR3 bases are TGCGCCAGCAGCCTCGGAAGGGGACAGGGGGCGACTTCCTATAATTCACCCCTCCACTTT. The chain carries TRBV4-3 and TRBJ1-6; 12 positions match TRBD1. The germline CDR1 and CDR2 sequences are LGHNA and YSLEER. This CDR3 has 20 residues. Trimming took 4 bases from V and 1 from J; bases not matched to a gene: 11.

CDR3 sequence reads: CASSVRDIPTDTQYF. The CDR3 DNA reads TGTGCCAGCAGCGTTCGGGACATACCCACAGATACGCAGTATTTT. The chain joins TRBV9 to TRBJ2-3; D may be TRBD1 (6 bases). This CDR3 has 15 residues. Germline CDR1 is SGDLS and CDR2 is YYNGEE. Trimming removed 2 bases at V and 2 bases at J, with 12 bases between. The full variable domain, rest sourced from reference TRBV9 and TRBJ2-3, is DSGVTQTPKHLITATGQRVTLRCSPRSGDLSVYWYQQSLDQGLQFLIQYYNGEERAKGNILERFSAQQFPDLHSELNLSSLELGDSALYFCASSVRDIPTDTQYFGPGTRLTVL.

This clone was recorded once. A read error may account for a junction end that differs from germline. This rearrangement joins TRBV7-7 to TRBJ2-6, with 7 bases identical to TRBD1. The V gene's germline CDR1 is SSHAT and CDR2 FNYEAQ (reference sequence). This CDR3 has 17 residues. As DNA, the CDR3 is TGTGCTAGCAGCTTGGGACAGTATTCCTCTGGGGCCAACGTCCTGACTTTC. Its translation: CASSLGQYSSGANVLTF.

The V call is TRBV21-1, the J call TRBJ2-7; the table's D call TRBD1 went unverified against the DNA. TRBV21-1 is a pseudogene. This CDR3 is built from 17 residues. The CDR3 loop is CASSRCSGTALTYEQYF. The CDR3 nucleotides read TGTGCCAGCAGCAGGTGCTCCGGGACAGCCTTAACCTACGAGCAGTACTTC.